This entry features one T cell receptor (beta chain) sequence. Per the original methods: Counts of nucleated cells, estimated from reference gene primer amplification, were obtained. Clones were sequenced by immunoSEQ multiplex PCR, and TCRdb holds only the in-frame ones, with some missing. Clonal size and the V and J genes are those of that table, whereas D and trimming came from the DNA. Of about 36,000 clones listed, around 90% are singletons. This specimen comes from a study of blood T cell repertoires in COVID-19. Study context: The origin of the acute and convalescent COVID-19 samples was the United States, Italy and Spain. PBMCs, B-cell-depleted T cells, or T cells provided the cDNA or gDNA that made up the material.

Germline values: CDR1 LGHDT, CDR2 YNNKEL (reference sequence). CDR3 length equals 13 residues. Trimming stripped 1 base from V and 11 bases from J, with 13 bases between. This TCR derives from a man aged 55-75 years with active or convalescent COVID-19. The sequenced sample was peripheral blood. The V call is TRBV3-1 (or the pseudogene TRBV3-2), the J call TRBJ2-3; D is unresolved. The DNA for the CDR3 is TGTGCCAGCAGCCAAGGCGACTCACTTCAGCAGTATTTT. As protein: CASSQGDSLQQYF.